This TCR beta chain was identified during a study of blood T cells in healthy people across ages. Whole-study findings and limits: Long-lived and aged donors differed, with more naive CD4+ cells and higher diversity in the long-lived.

Germline assignment: CDR1 SGDLS and CDR2 YYNGEE. The CDR3 loop spans 15 amino acids. V was cut by 4 bases and J by 0 bases, with 10 bases left in between. It was about 9.4 milliliters of peripheral blood that were drawn from each donor. At least 7 million PBMCs were isolated per sample. A sample-barcoded 5' primer and a J-beta primer mix were used in a second PCR of about 6 to 12 cycles. Carrying 12 random nucleotides, a template-switch adaptor labeled each individual cDNA molecule. TCRdb passed the 5' RACE reads through MiXCR, listing each CDR3 protein once. Of around 1,600,000 distinct CDR3 sequences listed, approximately 39% are singletons. Notes on this clonotype: Its specificity is unknown.

The genes are TRBV9 and TRBJ1-4; tentatively, D is TRBD1 (5 bases). Source material: blood. The receptor comes from a woman between 18 and 29 years old in good health. The CDR3 coding sequence is TGTGCCAGCAGCCCGACAGTTACAACTAATGAAAAACTGTTTTTT. Protein product: CASSPTVTTNEKLFF.